This TCR beta chain was captured in a study of cytomegalovirus exposure and HLA in healthy donors. Study results and caveats: CMV antigen specificity was confirmed in vitro for three CMV-associated chains. Most likely, a cluster of highly shared sequence variants arose as a sequencing artifact. Cytomegalovirus status was reportedly diagnosed by the classifier with high sensitivity and specificity.

The junction had 2 bases not matched to a gene; V was cut back by 2 bases and J by 4 bases. Per the germline V gene, CDR1 is MNHEY and CDR2 is SMNVEV (reference sequence). The CDR3 runs 13 residues. With respect to this clone: Its cognate antigen is unknown.

PCR involved 60 Vbeta and 13 Jbeta primers. TCRdb's table, derived via immunoSEQ multiplex PCR, lists solely in-frame clones and lacks some. The sample yields over 85,000 clones, 78% seen once. Sequenced: PBMCs. This receptor was obtained from a woman aged 25 to 39 in good health and CMV-seronegative. The rearrangement joins TRBV27 to TRBJ2-7, with 7 bases matching TRBD2. Here the CDR3 reads CASSLRRGYEQYF. The CDR3 bases are TGTGCCAGCAGTTTAAGGCGGGGGTACGAGCAGTACTTC.